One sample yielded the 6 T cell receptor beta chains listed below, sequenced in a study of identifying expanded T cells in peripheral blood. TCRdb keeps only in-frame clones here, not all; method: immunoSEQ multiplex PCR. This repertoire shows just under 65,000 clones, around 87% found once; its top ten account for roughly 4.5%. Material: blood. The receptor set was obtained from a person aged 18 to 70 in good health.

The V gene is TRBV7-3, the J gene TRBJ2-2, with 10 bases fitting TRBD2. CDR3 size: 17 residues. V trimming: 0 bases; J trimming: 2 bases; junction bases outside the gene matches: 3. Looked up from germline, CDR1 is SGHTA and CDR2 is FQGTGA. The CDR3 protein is CASSLTSGGLNTGELFF. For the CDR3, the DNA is TGTGCCAGCAGCTTAACTAGCGGGGGGCTCAACACCGGGGAGCTGTTTTTT. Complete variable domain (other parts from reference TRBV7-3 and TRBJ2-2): GAGVSQTPSNKVTEKGKYVELRCDPISGHTALYWYRQSLGQGPEFLIYFQGTGAADDSGLPNDRFFAVRPEGSVSTLKIQRTERGDSAVYLCASSLTSGGLNTGELFFGEGSRLTVL.

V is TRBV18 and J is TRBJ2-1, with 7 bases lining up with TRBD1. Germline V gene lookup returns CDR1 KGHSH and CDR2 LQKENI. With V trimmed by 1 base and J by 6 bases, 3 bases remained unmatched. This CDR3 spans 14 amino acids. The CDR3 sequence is CASSPQGASNEQFF. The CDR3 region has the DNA TGTGCCAGCTCACCACAGGGGGCCTCCAATGAGCAGTTCTTC.

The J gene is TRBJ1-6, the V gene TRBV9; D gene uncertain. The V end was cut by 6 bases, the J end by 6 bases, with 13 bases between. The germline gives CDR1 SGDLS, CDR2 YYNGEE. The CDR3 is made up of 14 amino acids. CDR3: CASKEGTRNSPLHF. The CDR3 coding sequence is TGTGCCAGCAAAGAGGGCACTCGTAATTCACCCCTCCACTTT.

CDR3 amino acids: CASSGEREAATDTQYF. In DNA, the CDR3 is TGTGCCAGCAGTGGAGAGCGGGAGGCCGCCACAGATACGCAGTATTTT. V is TRBV6-4 and J is TRBJ2-3; 9 bases line up with TRBD2. Germline assignment: CDR1 MRHNA and CDR2 SNTAGT. There are 16 residues in the CDR3. Trimming removed 4 bases from V and 2 bases from J; junction bases left unmatched: 7.

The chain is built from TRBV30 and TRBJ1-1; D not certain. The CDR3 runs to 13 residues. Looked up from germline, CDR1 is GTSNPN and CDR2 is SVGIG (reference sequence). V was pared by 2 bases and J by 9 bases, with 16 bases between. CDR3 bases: TGTGCCTGGAGTATGGTGGAGGGTGGGAAAGCTTTCTTT. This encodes CAWSMVEGGKAFF.

In DNA form, the CDR3 reads TGTGCCAGCAGTGGTTCACAGGCGGGAACTGAAGCTTTCTTT. It yields the protein CASSGSQAGTEAFF. The J gene is TRBJ1-1, the V gene TRBV27, with D possibly TRBD1 on 5 matching bases. Germline CDR1 reads MNHEY; CDR2 reads SMNVEV (reference sequence). The CDR3 length is 14 residues. Deletions cut 5 bases from V and 5 bases from J, with 15 bases between.